This TCR beta chain was captured by sequencing in a study of blood T cells in healthy people across ages. For the second PCR, which ran for about 6 to 12 cycles, a sample-barcoded 5' primer and a J-beta primer mix were used. TCRdb reanalysed the 5' RACE reads using MiXCR and keeps one entry per CDR3 protein. The table lists around 500,000 distinct CDR3 sequences, around 48% of them singletons. The germline CDR1 and CDR2 sequences are DFQATT and SNEGSKA (reference sequence). The germline V and J ends were trimmed by 0 bases and 8 bases, with 17 bases remaining between them. CDR3 size: 15 residues. This chain joins TRBV20-1 and TRBJ2-1; D unresolved. Input material: blood. This TCR was recovered from a man older than 75 in good health. The CDR3 region has the DNA TGCAGTGCTAGAGATTCGAGACGATCAACCGATGAGCAGTTCTTC. Translating gives CSARDSRRSTDEQFF.